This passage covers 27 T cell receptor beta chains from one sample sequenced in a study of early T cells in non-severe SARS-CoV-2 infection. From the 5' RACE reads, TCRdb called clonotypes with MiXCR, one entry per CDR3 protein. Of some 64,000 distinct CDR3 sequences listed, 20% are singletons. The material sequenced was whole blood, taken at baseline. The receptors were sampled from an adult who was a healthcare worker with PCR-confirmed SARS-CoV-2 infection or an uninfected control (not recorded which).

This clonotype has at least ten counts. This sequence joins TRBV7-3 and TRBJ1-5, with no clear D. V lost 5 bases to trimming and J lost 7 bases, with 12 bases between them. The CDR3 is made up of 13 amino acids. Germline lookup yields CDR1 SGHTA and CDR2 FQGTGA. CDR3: CASSPDAGQPQHF. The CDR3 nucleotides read TGTGCCAGCAGCCCTGATGCGGGGCAGCCCCAGCATTTT.

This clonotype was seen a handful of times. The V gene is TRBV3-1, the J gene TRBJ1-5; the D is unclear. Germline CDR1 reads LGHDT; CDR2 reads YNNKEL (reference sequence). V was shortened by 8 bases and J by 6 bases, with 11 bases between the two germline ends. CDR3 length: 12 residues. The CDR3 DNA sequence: TGTGCCAGCGGGAGGGAGGGTCAGCCCCAGCATTTT. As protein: CASGREGQPQHF.

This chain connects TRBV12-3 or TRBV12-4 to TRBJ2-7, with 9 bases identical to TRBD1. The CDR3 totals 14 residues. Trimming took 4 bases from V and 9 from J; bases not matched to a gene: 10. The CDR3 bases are TGTGCCAGCAGTTCTCGGGACAGGGAGACGGCGCAGTACTTC. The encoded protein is CASSSRDRETAQYF.

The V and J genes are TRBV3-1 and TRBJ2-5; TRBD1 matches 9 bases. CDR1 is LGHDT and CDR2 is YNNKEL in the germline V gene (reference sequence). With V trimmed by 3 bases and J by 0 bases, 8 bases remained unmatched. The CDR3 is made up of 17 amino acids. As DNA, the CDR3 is TGTGCCAGCAGCCATCTGGGACAGGGTGACTACCAAGAGACCCAGTACTTC. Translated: CASSHLGQGDYQETQYF.

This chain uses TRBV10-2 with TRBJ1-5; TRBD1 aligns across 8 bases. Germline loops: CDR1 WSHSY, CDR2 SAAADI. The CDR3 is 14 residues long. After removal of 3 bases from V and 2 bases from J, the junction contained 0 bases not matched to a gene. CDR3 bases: TGCGCCAGCAGTGAACAGGGGGGCAATCAGCCCCAGCATTTT. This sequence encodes CASSEQGGNQPQHF.

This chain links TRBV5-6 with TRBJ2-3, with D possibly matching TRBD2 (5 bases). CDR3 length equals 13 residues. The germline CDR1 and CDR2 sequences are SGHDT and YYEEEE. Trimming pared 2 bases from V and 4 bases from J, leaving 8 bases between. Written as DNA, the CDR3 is TGTGCCAGCAGCTTTCTCGGGGCAGATACGCAGTATTTT. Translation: CASSFLGADTQYF.

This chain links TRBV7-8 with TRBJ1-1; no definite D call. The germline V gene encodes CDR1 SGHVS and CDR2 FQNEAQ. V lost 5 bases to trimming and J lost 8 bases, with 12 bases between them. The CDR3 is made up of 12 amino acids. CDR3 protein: CASSPSTSEAFF. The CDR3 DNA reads TGTGCCAGCAGCCCATCCACGTCGGAAGCTTTCTTT.

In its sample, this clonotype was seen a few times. CDR3 sequence: CASSQERGRGPYEQYF. The CDR3 DNA is TGCGCCAGCAGCCAAGAAAGGGGGCGGGGGCCCTACGAGCAGTACTTC. This chain links TRBV4-1 with TRBJ2-7; D could derive from TRBD1 or TRBD2 (7 bases each). Germline values: CDR1 MGHRA, CDR2 YSYEKL. CDR3 length: 16 amino acids. The ends were cut back, 0 bases at V and 2 bases at J, with 14 bases in the middle.

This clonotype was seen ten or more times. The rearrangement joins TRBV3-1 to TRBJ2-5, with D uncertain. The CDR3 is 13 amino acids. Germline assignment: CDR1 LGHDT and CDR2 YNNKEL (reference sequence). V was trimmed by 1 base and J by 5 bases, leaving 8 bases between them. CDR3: CASSQVPRETQYF. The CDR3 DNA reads TGTGCCAGCAGCCAAGTTCCTCGGGAGACCCAGTACTTC.

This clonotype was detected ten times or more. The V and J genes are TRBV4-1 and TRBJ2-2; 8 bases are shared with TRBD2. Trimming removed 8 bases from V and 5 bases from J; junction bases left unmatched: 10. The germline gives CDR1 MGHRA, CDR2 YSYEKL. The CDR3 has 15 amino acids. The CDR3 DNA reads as TGCGCCAGCGGAACCGGGACTAGGGATACCGGGGAGCTGTTTTTT. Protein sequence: CASGTGTRDTGELFF.

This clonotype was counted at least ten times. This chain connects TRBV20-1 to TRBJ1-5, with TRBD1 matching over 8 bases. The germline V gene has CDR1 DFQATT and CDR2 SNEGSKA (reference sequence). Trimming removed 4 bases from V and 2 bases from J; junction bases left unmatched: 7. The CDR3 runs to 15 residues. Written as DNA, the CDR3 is TGCAGTGCTACGGGACAGGCCTTTGGCAATCAGCCCCAGCATTTT. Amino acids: CSATGQAFGNQPQHF.

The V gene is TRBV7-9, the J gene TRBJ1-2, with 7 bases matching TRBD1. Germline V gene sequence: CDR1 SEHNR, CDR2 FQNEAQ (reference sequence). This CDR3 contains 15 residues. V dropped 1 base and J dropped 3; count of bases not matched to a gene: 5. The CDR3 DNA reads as TGTGCCAGCAGCTTAGGGATTGACAGGGACTATGGCTACACCTTC. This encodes CASSLGIDRDYGYTF.

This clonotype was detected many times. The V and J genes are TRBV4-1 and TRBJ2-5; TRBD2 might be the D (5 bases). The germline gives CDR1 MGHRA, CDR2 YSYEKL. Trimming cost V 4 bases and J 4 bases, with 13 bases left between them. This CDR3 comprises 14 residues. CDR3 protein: CASSRLAVGETQYF. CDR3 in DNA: TGCGCCAGCAGCCGGCTAGCTGTAGGAGAGACCCAGTACTTC.

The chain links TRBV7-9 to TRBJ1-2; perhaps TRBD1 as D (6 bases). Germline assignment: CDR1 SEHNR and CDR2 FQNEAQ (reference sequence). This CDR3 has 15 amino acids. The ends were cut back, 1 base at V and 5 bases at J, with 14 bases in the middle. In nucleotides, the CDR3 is TGTGCCAGCAGCTTAGGACAGGCGCTAAGTTATGGCTACACCTTC. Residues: CASSLGQALSYGYTF.

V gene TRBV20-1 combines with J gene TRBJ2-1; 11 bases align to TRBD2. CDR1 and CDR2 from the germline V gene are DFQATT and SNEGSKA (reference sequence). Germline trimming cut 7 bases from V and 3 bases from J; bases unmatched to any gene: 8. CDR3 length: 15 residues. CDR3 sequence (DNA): TGCAGTGTTGCCTCCGGGACTAGCGGCTACAATGAGCAGTTCTTC. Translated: CSVASGTSGYNEQFF.

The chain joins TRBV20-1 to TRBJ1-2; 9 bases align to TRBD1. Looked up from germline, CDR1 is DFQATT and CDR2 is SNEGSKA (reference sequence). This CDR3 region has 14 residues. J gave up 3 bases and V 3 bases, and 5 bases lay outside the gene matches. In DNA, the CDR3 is TGCAGTGCTAGGGATACAGGGGGCGACTATGGCTACACCTTC. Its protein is CSARDTGGDYGYTF.

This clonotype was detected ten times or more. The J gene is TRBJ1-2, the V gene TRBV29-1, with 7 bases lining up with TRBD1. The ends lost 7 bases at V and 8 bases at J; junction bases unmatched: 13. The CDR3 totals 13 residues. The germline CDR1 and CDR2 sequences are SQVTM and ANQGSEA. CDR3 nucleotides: TGCAGCGCCGACACAGGGGACGGGTTGGGCTACACCTTC. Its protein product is CSADTGDGLGYTF.

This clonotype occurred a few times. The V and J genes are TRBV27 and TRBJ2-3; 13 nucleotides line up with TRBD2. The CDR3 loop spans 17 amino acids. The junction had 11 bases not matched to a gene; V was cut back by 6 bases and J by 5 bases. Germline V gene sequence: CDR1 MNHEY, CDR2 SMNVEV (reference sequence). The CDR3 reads CASSELLAGGPVDTQYF. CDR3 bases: TGTGCCAGCAGCGAGCTACTAGCGGGGGGGCCGGTAGATACGCAGTATTTT.

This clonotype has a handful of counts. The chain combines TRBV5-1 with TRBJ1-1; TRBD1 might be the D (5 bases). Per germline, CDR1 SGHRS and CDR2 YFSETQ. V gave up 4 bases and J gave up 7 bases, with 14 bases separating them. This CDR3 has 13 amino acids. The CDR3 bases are TGCGCCAGCAGCCTGGAAGGGGCAGTTGAAGCTTTCTTT. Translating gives CASSLEGAVEAFF.

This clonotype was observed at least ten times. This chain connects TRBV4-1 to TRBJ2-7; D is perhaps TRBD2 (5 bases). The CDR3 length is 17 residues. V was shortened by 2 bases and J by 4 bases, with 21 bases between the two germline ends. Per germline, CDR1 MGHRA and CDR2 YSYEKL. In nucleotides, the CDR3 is TGCGCCAGCAGCCAACAGGAAGGTGTCGGAGGAAGGTACGAGCAGTACTTC. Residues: CASSQQEGVGGRYEQYF.

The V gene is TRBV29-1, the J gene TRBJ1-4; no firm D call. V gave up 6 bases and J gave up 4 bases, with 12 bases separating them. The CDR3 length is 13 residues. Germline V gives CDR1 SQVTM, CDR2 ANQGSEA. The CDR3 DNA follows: TGCAGCGTCAATCTAGGTGTTAATGAAAAACTGTTTTTT. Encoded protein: CSVNLGVNEKLFF.

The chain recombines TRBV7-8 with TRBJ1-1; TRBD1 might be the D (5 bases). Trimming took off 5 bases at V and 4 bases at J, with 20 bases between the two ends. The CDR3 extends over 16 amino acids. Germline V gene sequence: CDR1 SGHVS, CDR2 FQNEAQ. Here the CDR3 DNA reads TGTGCCAGCAGCCCCGTCAGTTCTGGGGGGGGCACTGAAGCTTTCTTT. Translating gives CASSPVSSGGGTEAFF.

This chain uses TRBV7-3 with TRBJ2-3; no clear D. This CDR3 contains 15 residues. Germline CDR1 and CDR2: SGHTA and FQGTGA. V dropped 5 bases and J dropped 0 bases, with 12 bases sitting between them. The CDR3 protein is CASSRLTTSTDTQYF. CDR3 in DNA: TGTGCCAGCAGCCGACTCACAACTAGCACAGATACGCAGTATTTT.

The CDR3 loop is CASSSTGIYNEQFF. CDR3 nucleotide sequence: TGCGCCAGCAGCTCAACAGGGATCTACAATGAGCAGTTCTTC. The chain is built from TRBV5-1 and TRBJ2-1, with a possible D match to TRBD1 (6 bases). Germline V gene sequence: CDR1 SGHRS, CDR2 YFSETQ. The CDR3 has 14 residues. V lost 3 bases, J lost 3 bases, and 10 bases lay in between.

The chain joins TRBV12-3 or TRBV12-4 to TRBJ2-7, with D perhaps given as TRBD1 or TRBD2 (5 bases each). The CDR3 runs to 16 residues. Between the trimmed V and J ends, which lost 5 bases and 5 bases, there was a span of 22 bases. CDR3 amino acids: CASSDDPRDPADEQYF. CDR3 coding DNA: TGTGCCAGCAGTGACGACCCCCGGGACCCGGCGGACGAGCAGTACTTC.

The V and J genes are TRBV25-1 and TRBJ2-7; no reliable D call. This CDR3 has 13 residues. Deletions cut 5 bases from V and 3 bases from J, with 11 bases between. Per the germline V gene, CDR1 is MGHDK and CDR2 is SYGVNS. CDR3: CASSLSTSYEQYF. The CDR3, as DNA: TGTGCCAGCAGTCTTAGTACGAGCTACGAGCAGTACTTC.

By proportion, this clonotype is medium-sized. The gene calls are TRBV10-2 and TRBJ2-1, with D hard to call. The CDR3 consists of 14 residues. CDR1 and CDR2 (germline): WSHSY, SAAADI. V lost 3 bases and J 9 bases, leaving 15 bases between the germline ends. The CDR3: CASSDHTDRGEQFF. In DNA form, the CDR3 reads TGCGCCAGCAGTGACCATACGGATCGAGGTGAGCAGTTCTTC.